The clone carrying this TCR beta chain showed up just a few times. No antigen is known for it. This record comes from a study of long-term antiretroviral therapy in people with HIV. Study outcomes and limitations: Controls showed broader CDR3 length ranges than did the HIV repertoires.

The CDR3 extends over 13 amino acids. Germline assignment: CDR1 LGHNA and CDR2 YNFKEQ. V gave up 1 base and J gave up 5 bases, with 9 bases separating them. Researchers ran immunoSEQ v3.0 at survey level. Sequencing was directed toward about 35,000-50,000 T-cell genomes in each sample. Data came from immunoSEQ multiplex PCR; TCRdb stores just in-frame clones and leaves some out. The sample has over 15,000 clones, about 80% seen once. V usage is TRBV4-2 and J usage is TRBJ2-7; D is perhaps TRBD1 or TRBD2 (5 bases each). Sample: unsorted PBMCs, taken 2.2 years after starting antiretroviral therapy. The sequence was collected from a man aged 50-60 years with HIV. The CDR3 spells CASSQVEGNEQYF. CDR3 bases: TGTGCCAGCAGCCAAGTAGAGGGGAACGAGCAGTACTTC.